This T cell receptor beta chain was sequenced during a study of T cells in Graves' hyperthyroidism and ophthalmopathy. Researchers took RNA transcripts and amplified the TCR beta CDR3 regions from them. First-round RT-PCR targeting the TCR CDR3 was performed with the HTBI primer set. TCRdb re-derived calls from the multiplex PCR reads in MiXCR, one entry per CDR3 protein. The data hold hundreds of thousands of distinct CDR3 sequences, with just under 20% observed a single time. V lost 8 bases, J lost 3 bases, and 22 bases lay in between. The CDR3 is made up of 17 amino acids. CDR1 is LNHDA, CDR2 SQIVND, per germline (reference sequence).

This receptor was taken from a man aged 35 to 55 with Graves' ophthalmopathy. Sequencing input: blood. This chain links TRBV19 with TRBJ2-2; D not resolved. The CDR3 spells CASGDILSGAHTGELFF. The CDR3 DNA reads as TGTGCCAGTGGTGACATCCTTTCTGGTGCGCACACCGGGGAGCTGTTTTTT.